A single sample gave rise to the 32 T cell receptor beta chains below, sequenced in a study of vaccination and CD4 T cells after COVID-19. Indicated treatment: approximately 11-day PBMC culture with coronavirus spike peptide pools or control peptides (ViraFEST assay). For these TCRs, the target antigens are not known. Scientists ran DNA taken from cultured CD4+ T cells through the Oncomine TCR Beta short-read assay for sequencing. TCRdb itself ran the PCR reads through MiXCR, one entry per CDR3 protein. The table includes 9,500 to 15,000 distinct CDR3 sequences, around 50% detected once. The sample taken for sequencing was CD4+ T cells from blood, cultured in vitro. The receptors here all came from a human donor who had recovered from COVID-19.

This rearrangement joins TRBV6-5 to TRBJ1-2; D not resolved. V gave up 0 bases and J gave up 3 bases, with 11 bases separating them. The CDR3 covers 15 residues. Germline CDR1 is MNHEY and CDR2 is SVGAGI. The CDR3 region has the DNA TGTGCCAGCAGTTACTCGTTCTTAGACGACTATGGCTACACCTTC. This codes for CASSYSFLDDYGYTF.

V is TRBV2 and J is TRBJ2-7; a weak D match, TRBD2 (5 bases). Germline V lookup: CDR1 SNHLY, CDR2 FYNNEI. The CDR3 spans 14 residues. Trimming cost V 4 bases and J 6 bases, with 16 bases left between them. The CDR3 nucleotides are TGTGCCAGCAGTGTGGACTCAAAAGGAGGCGAGCAGTACTTC. It encodes CASSVDSKGGEQYF.

This clonotype was recorded a few times. The chain is built from TRBV30 and TRBJ1-5, with D unresolved. V was shortened by 0 bases and J by 0 bases, with 9 bases between the two germline ends. CDR1 is GTSNPN and CDR2 is SVGIG in the germline V gene (reference sequence). This CDR3 contains 15 residues. CDR3 DNA: TGTGCCTGGAGTGTAAACTCAGATAGCAATCAGCCCCAGCATTTT. This encodes CAWSVNSDSNQPQHF.

The table lists this clonotype with a few counts. The J gene is TRBJ1-2, the V gene TRBV6-1, with D uncertain. CDR3 size: 14 residues. Trimming took 0 bases from V and 0 from J, leaving 5 bases between them. Germline loops: CDR1 MNHNS, CDR2 SASEGT. CDR3 sequence (DNA): TGTGCCAGCAGTGAAGCGCCAGCTAACTATGGCTACACCTTC. This encodes CASSEAPANYGYTF.

The CDR3 spells CSAPLGTENTEAFF. Written as DNA, the CDR3 is TGCAGTGCCCCCCTTGGGACCGAGAACACTGAAGCTTTCTTT. J is TRBJ1-1 and V is TRBV20-1, with D maybe TRBD1 (5 bases). The V gene lost 6 bases and the J gene lost 1 base, with 15 bases spanning the gap. This CDR3 comprises 14 residues. Germline V gives CDR1 DFQATT, CDR2 SNEGSKA (reference sequence).

The V call is TRBV20-1, the J call TRBJ1-1; D perhaps matches TRBD1 (6 bases). Trimming took off 5 bases at V and 6 bases at J, with 13 bases between the two ends. CDR1 and CDR2 from the germline V gene are DFQATT and SNEGSKA (reference sequence). The CDR3 length is 12 residues. In nucleotides, the CDR3 is TGCAGTGCTGAGGCAGGGGACCCTGAAGCTTTCTTT. Translating it yields CSAEAGDPEAFF.

This chain joins TRBV6-1 and TRBJ1-5; D is unresolved. CDR1 is MNHNS and CDR2 is SASEGT in the germline V gene. The CDR3 totals 16 residues. The V end was cut by 6 bases, the J end by 5 bases, with 20 bases between. Here the CDR3 DNA reads TGTGCCAGCAGACCGTCCGACGTGGTACCCCATCAGCCCCAGCATTTT. It specifies CASRPSDVVPHQPQHF.

V and J are TRBV27 and TRBJ2-7, with TRBD2 matching over 14 bases. This CDR3 spans 15 amino acids. Trimming removed 5 bases from V and 7 bases from J; junction bases left unmatched: 7. Per germline, CDR1 MNHEY and CDR2 SMNVEV (reference sequence). The DNA for the CDR3 is TGTGCCAGCAGTGAGGGACTAGCGGGAGTAGAGGAGCAGTACTTC. Protein sequence: CASSEGLAGVEEQYF.

CDR3 residues: CASSLSSGGRTGELFF. CDR3 bases: TGTGCCAGCAGTTTATCTTCAGGGGGCCGTACCGGGGAGCTGTTTTTT. The chain couples TRBV27 to TRBJ2-2; TRBD1 matches at 8 bases. CDR1 is MNHEY and CDR2 is SMNVEV in the germline V gene (reference sequence). V gave up 0 bases and J gave up 5 bases; unmatched junction bases: 5. The CDR3 contains 16 residues.

V is TRBV12-3 or TRBV12-4 and J is TRBJ2-7; D gene ambiguous. The ends were cut back, 3 bases at V and 0 bases at J, with 9 bases in the middle. This CDR3 contains 14 residues. This CDR3 is CASSFLGNSYEQYF. In DNA form, the CDR3 reads TGTGCCAGCAGTTTTCTCGGAAACTCCTACGAGCAGTACTTC.

This chain links TRBV19 with TRBJ1-1; D is uncertain. V gave up 3 bases and J gave up 1 base, with 9 bases separating them. This CDR3 has 14 residues. The germline CDR1 and CDR2 sequences are LNHDA and SQIVND (reference sequence). CDR3 amino acids: CASSIAAQNTEAFF. DNA of the CDR3: TGTGCCAGTAGTATCGCAGCTCAGAACACTGAAGCTTTCTTT.

The sample holds a few counts of this clonotype. This chain joins TRBV7-8 and TRBJ1-1; D is undetermined. Trimming left V 1 base short and J 1 base short, with 7 bases between. Germline V gene sequence: CDR1 SGHVS, CDR2 FQNEAQ. CDR3 size: 14 residues. The CDR3, as DNA: TGTGCCAGCAGCTTAGGACCGGCGAACACTGAAGCTTTCTTT. It is translated as CASSLGPANTEAFF.

The chain links TRBV7-2 to TRBJ1-3; TRBD1 matches at 7 bases. V was clipped by 4 bases and J by 5 bases; unmatched bases: 2. Germline assignment: CDR1 SGHTA and CDR2 FQGNSA. This CDR3 region has 13 residues. CDR3 region: CASSSQGRNTIYF. Written as DNA, the CDR3 is TGTGCCAGCAGCTCACAGGGGAGAAACACCATATATTTT.

V usage is TRBV6-2 or TRBV6-3 and J usage is TRBJ2-5; tentatively, D is TRBD2 (6 bases). The germline CDR1 and CDR2 sequences are MNHEY and SVGEGT. This CDR3 has 16 residues. V dropped 3 bases and J dropped 1 base, with 15 bases sitting between them. CDR3 sequence reads: CASSYRLVGFQETQYF. The DNA of the CDR3 is TGTGCCAGCAGTTATCGACTAGTGGGGTTCCAAGAGACCCAGTACTTC.

The chain recombines TRBV20-1 with TRBJ2-1; maybe TRBD2 (6 bases). The CDR3 length is 14 residues. Trimming stripped 4 bases from V and 3 bases from J, with 13 bases between. Looked up from germline, CDR1 is DFQATT and CDR2 is SNEGSKA (reference sequence). CDR3 loop: CSAKTAGGYNEQFF. The CDR3 nucleotides are TGCAGTGCTAAGACAGCGGGCGGCTACAATGAGCAGTTCTTC.

The rearrangement joins TRBV29-1 to TRBJ1-1; TRBD1 might be the D (6 bases). The CDR3 has 14 residues. Trimming stripped 6 bases from V and 4 bases from J, with 18 bases between. Germline CDR1 SQVTM, CDR2 ANQGSEA. This CDR3 is CSVSEGGSATEAFF. The CDR3 nucleotides are TGCAGCGTGTCCGAGGGGGGCAGCGCCACTGAAGCTTTCTTT.

This clonotype was observed a few times. The chain employs TRBV27 and TRBJ2-3; 7 bases map to TRBD1. V lost 6 bases, J lost 0 bases, and 6 bases stayed unmatched. This CDR3 has 15 amino acids. Germline lookup yields CDR1 MNHEY and CDR2 SMNVEV (reference sequence). CDR3 sequence: CASSRRDRSTDTQYF. CDR3 coding DNA: TGTGCCAGCAGCCGTAGGGACAGAAGCACAGATACGCAGTATTTT.

The chain carries TRBV20-1 and TRBJ2-5; TRBD2 agrees at 9 bases. Germline CDR1 reads DFQATT; CDR2 reads SNEGSKA (reference sequence). The CDR3 covers 13 residues. J was trimmed by 4 bases and V by 6 bases; bases with no gene match: 6. Here the CDR3 reads CSAAAGGRETQYF. Written as DNA, the CDR3 is TGCAGTGCAGCAGCGGGAGGCAGAGAGACCCAGTACTTC.

The CDR3 spells CASSSPDRASYEQYF. CDR3 bases: TGTGCCAGCAGTTCACCGGACAGGGCATCGTACGAGCAGTACTTC. This chain joins TRBV6-2 or TRBV6-3 and TRBJ2-7; 8 nucleotides line up with TRBD1. CDR1 and CDR2 from the germline V gene are MNHEY and SVGEGT. V dropped 4 bases and J dropped 4; count of bases not matched to a gene: 9. The CDR3 totals 15 residues.

This chain connects TRBV12-3 or TRBV12-4 to TRBJ2-7; D gene uncertain. The CDR3 runs 13 residues. Trimming stripped 6 bases from V and 2 bases from J, with 11 bases between. Written as DNA, the CDR3 is TGTGCCAGCAGCCTCACTAAGGCCTACGAGCAGTACTTC. It codes for CASSLTKAYEQYF.

This clonotype was observed a handful of times. The chain joins TRBV24-1 to TRBJ2-3, with 11 bases that match TRBD2. Germline CDR1 and CDR2: KGHDR and SFDVKD. The CDR3 consists of 15 residues. Trimming removed 7 bases from V and 2 bases from J; junction bases left unmatched: 4. The CDR3 spells CATSGLAGHTDTQYF. The CDR3, as DNA: TGTGCCACCAGCGGACTAGCGGGCCACACAGATACGCAGTATTTT.

V is TRBV20-1 and J is TRBJ2-5; 8 bases are shared with TRBD2. V shed 5 bases, J shed 1 base, and the junction held 15 bases outside the gene matches. The CDR3 runs to 17 residues. Germline-derived CDR1 and CDR2 are DFQATT and SNEGSKA (reference sequence). CDR3 protein: CSASGGSGRRGQETQYF. CDR3 sequence (DNA): TGCAGTGCTTCGGGGGGAAGCGGGAGACGAGGCCAAGAGACCCAGTACTTC.

This clonotype is medium-sized by share. The CDR3 reads CASSATGLNTEAFF. In nucleotides, the CDR3 is TGTGCCAGCAGCGCGACAGGGTTGAACACTGAAGCTTTCTTT. This chain joins TRBV7-6 and TRBJ1-1, with 7 bases aligning to TRBD1. The CDR3 contains 14 residues. Germline-derived CDR1 and CDR2 are SGHVS and FNYEAQ. With V trimmed by 5 bases and J by 0 bases, 3 bases remained unmatched. Full variable domain (outside the CDR3, taken from reference TRBV7-6 and TRBJ1-1): GAGVSQSPRYKVTKRGQDVALRCDPISGHVSLYWYRQALGQGPEFLTYFNYEAQQDKSGLPNDRFSAERPEGSISTLTIQRTEQRDSAMYRCASSATGLNTEAFFGQGTRLTVV.

The V and J genes are TRBV7-3 and TRBJ2-3, with D uncertain. Trimming pared 2 bases from V and 4 bases from J, leaving 10 bases between. The CDR3 has 14 amino acids. Germline assignment: CDR1 SGHTA and CDR2 FQGTGA. CDR3 amino acids: CASSLGLRPDTQYF. CDR3 sequence (DNA): TGTGCCAGCAGCTTAGGGTTGCGCCCAGATACGCAGTATTTT.

The V and J genes are TRBV6-5 and TRBJ2-7, with 10 bases that match TRBD1. The V gene end was trimmed by 4 bases and the J gene end by 3 bases; junction bases not matched to a gene: 0. The CDR3 consists of 13 residues. Germline CDR1 and CDR2: MNHEY and SVGAGI. In DNA, the CDR3 is TGTGCCAGCAGTTGGACAGGGGGCTACGAGCAGTACTTC. The encoded protein is CASSWTGGYEQYF.

The J gene is TRBJ1-2, the V gene TRBV15; D gene uncertain. Looked up from germline, CDR1 is LNHNV and CDR2 is YYDKDF (reference sequence). The V and J ends lost 0 bases and 2 bases respectively, with 4 bases between them. This CDR3 is built from 13 residues. CDR3 sequence (DNA): TGTGCCACCAGCAGAGACAGGAACTATGGCTACACCTTC. Its translation: CATSRDRNYGYTF. The full variable domain, in which reference TRBV15 and TRBJ1-2 provide the parts outside the CDR3, is DAMVIQNPRYQVTQFGKPVTLSCSQTLNHNVMYWYQQKSSQAPKLLFHYYDKDFNNEADTPDNFQSRRPNTSFCFLDIRSPGLGDTAMYLCATSRDRNYGYTFGSGTRLTVV.

The V and J genes are TRBV10-3 and TRBJ1-1, with D possibly being TRBD1 (5 bases). CDR1 ENHRY and CDR2 SYGVKD come from the germline V gene. V lost 3 bases and J 10 bases, leaving 18 bases between the germline ends. The CDR3 length is 14 residues. The chain's CDR3 is CAISERAGTTGAFF. The DNA of the CDR3 is TGTGCCATCAGTGAACGTGCAGGCACAACAGGAGCTTTCTTT.

This clonotype was counted only a few times. The genes are TRBV27 and TRBJ1-2; D is ambiguous. This CDR3 is 11 amino acids long. V lost 5 bases and J 8 bases, leaving 9 bases between the germline ends. Per germline, CDR1 MNHEY and CDR2 SMNVEV (reference sequence). CDR3 amino acids: CASSDMGGYTF. The DNA of the CDR3 is TGTGCCAGCAGTGACATGGGGGGCTACACCTTC.

The V call is TRBV20-1, the J call TRBJ2-3; no clear D. Per the germline V gene, CDR1 is DFQATT and CDR2 is SNEGSKA (reference sequence). The germline V and J ends were trimmed by 6 bases and 5 bases, with 9 bases remaining between them. The CDR3 contains 11 residues. DNA for the CDR3: TGCAGTGCACGGTCCGTAGATACGCAGTATTTT. It codes for CSARSVDTQYF.

This clonotype is judged large. The rearrangement uses TRBV19 and TRBJ1-6; 8 bases map to TRBD1. The V gene's germline CDR1 is LNHDA and CDR2 SQIVND (reference sequence). The CDR3 length is 14 residues. V dropped 6 bases and J dropped 7; count of bases not matched to a gene: 5. The CDR3 protein is CASSRTGSNSPLHF. CDR3 coding DNA: TGTGCCAGTAGCCGGACAGGGAGCAATTCACCCCTCCACTTT.

Only a few counts were recorded for this clonotype. V usage is TRBV5-1 and J usage is TRBJ2-2; 9 bases are a match to TRBD1. After removal of 3 bases from V and 6 bases from J, the junction contained 9 bases not matched to a gene. Germline lookup yields CDR1 SGHRS and CDR2 YFSETQ. This CDR3 has 16 amino acids. The CDR3: CASSSGTGFLAGELFF. CDR3 DNA sequence: TGCGCCAGCAGCTCCGGGACAGGGTTTCTCGCCGGGGAGCTGTTTTTT.

V usage is TRBV6-1 and J usage is TRBJ1-5; D may be TRBD1 (5 bases). The V and J ends lost 4 bases and 8 bases respectively, with 27 bases between them. Germline V CDR1 and CDR2: MNHNS, SASEGT. The CDR3 is made up of 18 amino acids. The CDR3 DNA reads TGTGCCAGCAGTGTTTATGCTTCCGGAGCCGGGGGTAGGGAGCCCCAGCATTTT. Translation: CASSVYASGAGGREPQHF.